A single sample gave rise to the 17 T cell receptor beta chains below, sequenced in a study of graft-versus-host responses after intestinal transplantation. Measured with immunoSEQ multiplex PCR; TCRdb has only the in-frame clones, and not every one. The sample has about 93,000 clones, roughly 93% seen once. For these receptors, no antigen is known. Source: unstimulated CD8+ T cells sorted from spleen or lymph node cells, taken before intestinal transplant. These TCRs come from a human donor who received an intestinal transplant.

This clone has only one observation. In the same sample, other DNA sequences code for this CDR3. V usage is TRBV6-1 and J usage is TRBJ2-7; D might be TRBD2 (5 bases). Trimming removed 1 base from V and 2 bases from J, with 9 bases in between. The germline V gene has CDR1 MNHNS and CDR2 SASEGT. The CDR3 sequence is 14 residues long. CDR3 bases: TGTGCCAGCAGTGAAGTAGGCGGGCCCTACGAGCAGTACTTC. Its translation is CASSEVGGPYEQYF.

V and J are TRBV9 and TRBJ2-7; 13 bases fit TRBD2. This CDR3 region has 16 residues. V was clipped by 4 bases and J by 5 bases; unmatched bases: 9. Germline V CDR1 and CDR2: SGDLS, YYNGEE. This CDR3 reads CASSPRRLAGGHEQYF. The CDR3 nucleotides read TGTGCCAGCAGCCCACGTCGACTAGCGGGAGGCCACGAGCAGTACTTC.

The rearrangement joins TRBV2 to TRBJ2-7; 7 positions match TRBD2. CDR3 size: 16 residues. The germline gives CDR1 SNHLY, CDR2 FYNNEI. V lost 3 bases, J lost 4 bases, and 12 bases stayed unmatched. The CDR3 coding sequence is TGTGCCAGCAGTGATTTTTCGGGAGGAACGGGGTACGAGCAGTACTTC. It encodes CASSDFSGGTGYEQYF.

The chain carries TRBV19 and TRBJ2-4, with no clear D. V lost 0 bases to trimming and J lost 8 bases, with 14 bases between them. The CDR3 has 15 amino acids. Germline loops: CDR1 LNHDA, CDR2 SQIVND (reference sequence). CDR3 in DNA: TGTGCCAGTAGTATAGATAGTTGGCAAACAGACATTCAGTACTTC. It yields the protein CASSIDSWQTDIQYF.

This chain uses TRBV19 with TRBJ1-2, with TRBD1 matching over 10 bases. Germline V gives CDR1 LNHDA, CDR2 SQIVND (reference sequence). Trimming at V came to 4 bases and at J to 6 bases, leaving 2 bases not matched to a gene. The length of the CDR3 is 13 residues. CDR3 nucleotide sequence: TGTGCCAGTAGTACCGGGACAGGGGATGGCTACACCTTC. It encodes CASSTGTGDGYTF.

The gene calls are TRBV6-5 and TRBJ2-5; no reliable D call. Between the trimmed V and J ends, which lost 11 bases and 5 bases, there was a span of 24 bases. The germline V gene encodes CDR1 MNHEY and CDR2 SVGAGI. This CDR3 is 15 amino acids long. CDR3: CASSEAIVRGETQYF. The CDR3 DNA sequence: TGTGCCTCCTCGGAAGCGATAGTCCGTGGGGAGACCCAGTACTTC.

This clone was seen a few times. The gene calls are TRBV19 and TRBJ2-7; TRBD1 matches at 9 bases. V was pared by 8 bases and J by 2 bases, with 4 bases of the junction left unmatched. The CDR3 covers 13 residues. Germline V gene data show CDR1 as LNHDA and CDR2 as SQIVND (reference sequence). CDR3 DNA sequence: TGTGCCAGTGCGACAGGGGGTACCTACGAGCAGTACTTC. Translation: CASATGGTYEQYF.

V gene TRBV5-1 combines with J gene TRBJ2-1, with TRBD1 matching 9 bases. Germline V gene sequence: CDR1 SGHRS, CDR2 YFSETQ. The CDR3 runs 15 residues. Trimming removed 0 bases from V and 3 bases from J; junction bases left unmatched: 1. The CDR3 DNA is TGCGCCAGCAGCTTGGACAGGGGGCTCTACAATGAGCAGTTCTTC. As protein: CASSLDRGLYNEQFF. Full variable domain (missing parts from reference TRBV5-1 and TRBJ2-1): KAGVTQTPRYLIKTRGQQVTLSCSPISGHRSVSWYQQTPGQGLQFLFEYFSETQRNKGNFPGRFSGRQFSNSRSEMNVSTLELGDSALYLCASSLDRGLYNEQFFGPGTRLTVL.

This chain uses TRBV6-1 with TRBJ2-1; 7 bases align to TRBD2. J lost 2 bases, V lost 8 bases, and 9 bases had no gene match. The CDR3 runs to 15 residues. Germline CDR1 reads MNHNS; CDR2 reads SASEGT. CDR3: CASSTSVSTYNEQFF. The CDR3 DNA is TGTGCCAGCTCCACTAGCGTTTCCACCTACAATGAGCAGTTCTTC.

The chain uses TRBV9 and TRBJ1-5; TRBD1 matches 7 bases. The V and J ends lost 3 bases and 5 bases, in that order; junction bases with no gene match: 5. Germline CDR1 and CDR2: SGDLS and YYNGEE. There are 14 residues in the CDR3. This CDR3 is CASSEGADYQPQHF. DNA for the CDR3: TGTGCCAGCAGCGAGGGGGCAGATTATCAGCCCCAGCATTTT.

The genes are TRBV6-5 and TRBJ2-1, with D maybe TRBD1 (5 bases). CDR1 and CDR2 from the germline V gene are MNHEY and SVGAGI. The V end lost 4 bases, the J end lost 9 bases, and 22 bases lay between the germline ends. The CDR3 consists of 16 residues. The CDR3 sequence is CASSFGPRRAHTEQFF. The DNA of the CDR3 is TGTGCCAGCAGTTTCGGTCCTCGCAGGGCCCATACTGAGCAGTTCTTC.

The V call is TRBV4-3, the J call TRBJ1-2; D is ambiguous. Germline V gives CDR1 LGHNA, CDR2 YSLEER. The CDR3 runs to 15 residues. With 1 base removed from V and 1 base from J, the gap between germline ends came to 10 bases. The DNA for the CDR3 is TGCGCCAGCAGCCAAGTTAGAGGTAGTAACTATGGCTACACCTTC. As protein: CASSQVRGSNYGYTF.

The V and J genes are TRBV27 and TRBJ2-5, with a tentative D call TRBD2 (7 bases). The CDR3 has 17 residues. The V end was cut by 3 bases, the J end by 1 base, with 18 bases between. CDR1 is MNHEY, CDR2 SMNVEV, per germline (reference sequence). The CDR3 reads CASSLLAAGGPQETQYF. The CDR3 DNA reads TGTGCCAGCAGTTTGCTAGCGGCCGGGGGCCCCCAAGAGACCCAGTACTTC.

The chain uses TRBV7-6 and TRBJ2-2; D ambiguous. V lost 1 base, J lost 3 bases, and 6 bases lay in between. The germline V gene encodes CDR1 SGHVS and CDR2 FNYEAQ. CDR3 length: 14 residues. In DNA, the CDR3 is TGTGCCAGCAGCTTAGTTGGAGACACCGGGGAGCTGTTTTTT. Its translation: CASSLVGDTGELFF.

The chain couples TRBV4-2 to TRBJ2-1, with a tentative D call TRBD2 (6 bases). There are 16 residues in the CDR3. V dropped 1 base and J dropped 6 bases, with 16 bases sitting between them. Germline V CDR1 and CDR2: LGHNA, YNFKEQ. The CDR3 protein is CASSQVYVAGSNEQFF. CDR3 nucleotides: TGTGCCAGCAGCCAAGTGTATGTGGCGGGGTCCAATGAGCAGTTCTTC.

V gene TRBV27 combines with J gene TRBJ1-2; possible D gene TRBD1, 5 bases. Germline V gives CDR1 MNHEY, CDR2 SMNVEV (reference sequence). Trimming removed 6 bases at V and 5 bases at J, with 7 bases between. This CDR3 comprises 11 residues. The CDR3 spells CASSPGYGYTF. The CDR3 bases are TGTGCCAGCAGCCCAGGGTATGGCTACACCTTC.

V usage is TRBV19 and J usage is TRBJ1-4; possibly TRBD1 for D (6 bases). Trimming removed 10 bases at V and 4 bases at J, with 19 bases between. Looked up from germline, CDR1 is LNHDA and CDR2 is SQIVND (reference sequence). The CDR3 runs 15 residues. The CDR3 DNA follows: TGTGCCACACAGAGGGGGGGTGGGGATAATGAAAAACTGTTTTTT. Protein sequence: CATQRGGGDNEKLFF.